This TCR beta chain comes out of a study of cytomegalovirus exposure and HLA in healthy donors (dated by TCRdb to about 2017). At the level of the whole study: An earlier analysis of approximately 640 of the donors reported more than 250 Gb of sequence data and some 120 million unique TCR beta sequences from about 179 million T cells. An early release that covered around 590 HLA-typed donors contained about 300 gigabases of sequencing data and 75 million to 100 million unique TCR sequences. Among the roughly 380 genotyped donors, approximately 81% belonged to the genetic ancestry cluster associated with self-reported Caucasian donors. The study aimed to test whether cataloging public T cell receptors could reveal signatures of past pathogen exposure. The T cell repertoires of several hundred subjects were profiled by immunosequencing and related to cytomegalovirus serostatus. In addition to the first cohort of 650 to 750 subjects, a separate validation cohort of around 110 different subjects was used. High-throughput TCR immunosequencing, statistical association of individual TCRs with disease status, and machine learning were combined to predict cytomegalovirus infection status. To study patterns of TCR occurrence, a later analysis re-analyzed previously published TCR beta repertoires from more than 550 donors and added high-resolution HLA genotyping. Rather than using new phenotypic data, the later analysis identified candidate immune exposures from TCR beta sequences and from how often those sequences occurred across donors. An earlier analysis of 587 of the donors used high-throughput TCR beta sequencing to judge whether each TCR beta V gene segment behaved as functional or pseudogenic. Donor age, sex, ethnicity and CMV serostatus were compiled together with the repertoire data. A later genetic analysis took genome-wide SNP genotypes for about 60% of the roughly 670 donors and used that subset as a discovery cohort. All discovery cohort repertoires had been generated on a single sequencing platform. HLA typing covered class I and class II loci at four-digit resolution. The number of typed donors differed by locus: about 620-640 for A, B, C, DRB1 and DQB1; about 520 for DQA1; fewer than 610 for DPA1; and roughly 450 for DPB1. Because of strong linkage in the cohort, 4 to 6 DR-DQ haplotypes were treated as single units for association and clustering. Among roughly 400 genotyped donors of the cohort, an average of approximately 240,000 unique TCR beta nucleotide sequences was sequenced per donor, of which roughly 18% were non-productive.

About this clone itself: Its antigen is currently not known. No clone much larger than this one lies a single base away; base qualities are absent.

The library was produced with the immunoSEQ multiplex PCR assay. A mixture of 60 forward primers for TCR Vbeta segments and 13 reverse primers for TCR Jbeta segments was used in the multiplex PCR. A multiplex PCR assay on genomic DNA amplified the CDR3 region of rearranged TCR beta genes. The Illumina HiSeq System was used to sequence the amplified TCR beta libraries as 87-base-pair reads. The authors' pipeline ran thus. In a later analysis, roughly 80 million unique TCR beta chains were counted across the 690 or so repertoires, and roughly 11 million of these chains were shared by at least two donors. Raw reads were error-corrected and collapsed into unique sequences by a nearest-neighbor algorithm in which closely related sequences were merged to remove PCR and sequencing errors. V, D and J gene segments were assigned by aligning CDR3 sequences to IMGT reference sequences. Each retained sequence needed at least a six-nucleotide match to both a V gene segment and a J gene segment. Rearrangements were classified as productive when the CDR3 lacked stop codons and remained in frame with V and J, and all other rearrangements were classified as non-productive. Following IMGT convention, CDR3 was defined as the stretch from the second conserved V-encoded cysteine up to the conserved J-encoded phenylalanine. Sequences without an unambiguous match to a single V gene segment were excluded from the earlier analysis of almost 600 of the donors. In an earlier analysis of about 590 of the donors, a V segment was called functional when productive rearrangements were above 56.7%, and segregating when the standard deviation between donors exceeded 5%. A statistical classification framework was built to diagnose cytomegalovirus status from the catalog of TCR beta chain sequences. A later analysis assigned V and J genes by comparing TCR nucleotide sequences with IMGT/GENE-DB human TR gene sequences. The TCRdist pipeline was used in a later analysis to assign CDR3 sequences and most-parsimonious VDJ recombination scenarios. In a later analysis, each TCR beta chain was defined by its CDR3 amino acid sequence together with its V-gene family, and reads lacking a unique V-gene family were excluded. As a way to deal with suspected cross-contamination and a sequencing artifact, a later analysis dropped more than 500 nucleotide sequences that were highly shared and had low generation probability. In a later analysis, a clonal expansion index for each public chain was calculated from normalized within-repertoire ranks of inferred template counts. In a later analysis, generation probabilities were computed using a VDJ recombination model fitted to out-of-frame rearrangements, and the results were checked against IGoR. In a later analysis, hypergeometric tests were used to score TCR-TCR, TCR-HLA and TCR-CMV co-occurrence, with a repertoire-size bias correction applied to TCR pairs. To estimate false discovery rates, a later analysis permuted the HLA or CMV assignments 20 times. A later analysis grouped co-occurring TCRs with DBSCAN, adding TCRdist sequence similarity when clustering within HLA-allele-positive subsets. For co-occurrence clustering, repertoires with fewer than 30,000 or more than 120,000 public chains were excluded, along with roughly five repertoires with anomalous nucleotide sharing. Imported from immuneACCESS, the table was reduced by TCRdb to in-frame sequences with V and J called. These copies leave out some clones; in studies compared against another copy, an unresolved V gene accounts for under half, and the cause of the remainder is not known. V, J and clone size reflect that table, while D and trimming were determined from the DNA. This sample comprises 130,000 to 150,000 clones, around 70% of them detected only once. Approximately 2.1% of the sample is taken by the ten largest.

The cohort consisted of 666 healthy bone marrow donors. All cohort members were sampled while nominally healthy, although unrecorded immune exposures were likely present. The donor tested CMV seronegative and was one of the 352 seronegative cohort members. Every donor gave a peripheral blood sample, and the peripheral blood mononuclear cells from that sample were used for TCR beta sequencing. The Qiagen DNeasy Blood Extraction Kit was used to extract genomic DNA from the blood cell samples. Broader findings and caveats from the paper: The classifier was reported to diagnose cytomegalovirus status with high specificity and sensitivity in both the original and validation cohorts. In a later analysis, most CMV-associated TCR beta chains were found to appear HLA-restricted, with HLA associations seemingly driven largely by CMV exposure. A later analysis found that TCR association rates varied across HLA loci, with DRB1 alleles showing the most associated TCRs and HLA-C alleles the fewest. At a false discovery rate of 0.05, a later analysis linked under 20,000 TCR beta sequences to specific HLA alleles. The 87-base-pair reads could not distinguish some IMGT-functional V segments, including TRBV6-2 and TRBV6-3, so those segments were excluded. Broadly in line with IMGT annotations, most TCR beta V segments showed up in productive rearrangements about 87% or about 30% of the time in an earlier analysis of several hundred of the donors. The presence/absence analyses assumed that sequencing depth was roughly uniform across donors, and that assumption may not be true. Strong co-occurrence of HLA alleles, especially DR and DQ, made assigning TCR associations to individual alleles difficult. The study listed 150 to 200 TCR beta chains as associated with cytomegalovirus. According to the authors, the approach could potentially be generalized to other disease states and immunological phenotypes. Correlated functional status among segregating V segments might be attributable to linkage disequilibrium, but an unknown experimental factor could not be ruled out. HLA typing was unavailable for some donors at each locus, so association tests used only the typed subset. A further reported finding was that TCR beta sequences accurately predicted the HLA-A and HLA-B alleles for most subjects in the first cohort. A later analysis found that HLA-associated TCR beta chains were more clonally expanded and had lower generation probabilities than equally common non-associated chains. According to a later analysis, parvovirus B19, influenza, CMV and Epstein-Barr virus appeared linked to several top co-occurrence clusters. This cohort had only TCR beta chains sequenced, and the lack of alpha or paired-chain data limited which features could be detected. CMV serostatus was the only immune exposure information available for the cohort. An association between a missense DCLRE1C variant and V-gene and J-gene trimming of TCR beta chains was found in a later genetic analysis and replicated in an independent cohort. According to a later genetic analysis, donors in an Asian-associated ancestry cluster had fewer N-insertions in productive TCRs than the approximately 630-donor mean. A cluster of highly shared sequence variants was judged likely to represent a technical artifact of the sequencing pipeline. While some public TCRs were present in many individuals, most TCR sequences turned up only very rarely across donors. In vitro tests confirmed that a few of the cytomegalovirus-associated TCR beta chains recognize cytomegalovirus antigens. The earlier analysis of nearly 600 of the donors excluded roughly 16 rarely observed V segments, including chromosome 9 orphons, because counts were too low.

There are 12 amino acids in the CDR3, from cysteine to phenylalanine inclusive. Here the CDR3 DNA is all that survives: 36 bases in frame from base 1. V is clipped by 7 bases and J by 2 bases, and the sequence between their germline boundaries is 3 bases long. The germline V gene (reference sequence) sets CDR1 to MNHEY and CDR2 to SMNVEV. Sequences were obtained from PBMCs. Recombination joined TRBV27 with TRBJ2-6; the D gene cannot be named for sure. The source is a middle-aged man in good health and CMV-seronegative. The CDR3 here reads CASTTGANVLTF. The sequenced DNA: TGTGCCAGCACCACTGGGGCCAACGTCCTGACTTTC.